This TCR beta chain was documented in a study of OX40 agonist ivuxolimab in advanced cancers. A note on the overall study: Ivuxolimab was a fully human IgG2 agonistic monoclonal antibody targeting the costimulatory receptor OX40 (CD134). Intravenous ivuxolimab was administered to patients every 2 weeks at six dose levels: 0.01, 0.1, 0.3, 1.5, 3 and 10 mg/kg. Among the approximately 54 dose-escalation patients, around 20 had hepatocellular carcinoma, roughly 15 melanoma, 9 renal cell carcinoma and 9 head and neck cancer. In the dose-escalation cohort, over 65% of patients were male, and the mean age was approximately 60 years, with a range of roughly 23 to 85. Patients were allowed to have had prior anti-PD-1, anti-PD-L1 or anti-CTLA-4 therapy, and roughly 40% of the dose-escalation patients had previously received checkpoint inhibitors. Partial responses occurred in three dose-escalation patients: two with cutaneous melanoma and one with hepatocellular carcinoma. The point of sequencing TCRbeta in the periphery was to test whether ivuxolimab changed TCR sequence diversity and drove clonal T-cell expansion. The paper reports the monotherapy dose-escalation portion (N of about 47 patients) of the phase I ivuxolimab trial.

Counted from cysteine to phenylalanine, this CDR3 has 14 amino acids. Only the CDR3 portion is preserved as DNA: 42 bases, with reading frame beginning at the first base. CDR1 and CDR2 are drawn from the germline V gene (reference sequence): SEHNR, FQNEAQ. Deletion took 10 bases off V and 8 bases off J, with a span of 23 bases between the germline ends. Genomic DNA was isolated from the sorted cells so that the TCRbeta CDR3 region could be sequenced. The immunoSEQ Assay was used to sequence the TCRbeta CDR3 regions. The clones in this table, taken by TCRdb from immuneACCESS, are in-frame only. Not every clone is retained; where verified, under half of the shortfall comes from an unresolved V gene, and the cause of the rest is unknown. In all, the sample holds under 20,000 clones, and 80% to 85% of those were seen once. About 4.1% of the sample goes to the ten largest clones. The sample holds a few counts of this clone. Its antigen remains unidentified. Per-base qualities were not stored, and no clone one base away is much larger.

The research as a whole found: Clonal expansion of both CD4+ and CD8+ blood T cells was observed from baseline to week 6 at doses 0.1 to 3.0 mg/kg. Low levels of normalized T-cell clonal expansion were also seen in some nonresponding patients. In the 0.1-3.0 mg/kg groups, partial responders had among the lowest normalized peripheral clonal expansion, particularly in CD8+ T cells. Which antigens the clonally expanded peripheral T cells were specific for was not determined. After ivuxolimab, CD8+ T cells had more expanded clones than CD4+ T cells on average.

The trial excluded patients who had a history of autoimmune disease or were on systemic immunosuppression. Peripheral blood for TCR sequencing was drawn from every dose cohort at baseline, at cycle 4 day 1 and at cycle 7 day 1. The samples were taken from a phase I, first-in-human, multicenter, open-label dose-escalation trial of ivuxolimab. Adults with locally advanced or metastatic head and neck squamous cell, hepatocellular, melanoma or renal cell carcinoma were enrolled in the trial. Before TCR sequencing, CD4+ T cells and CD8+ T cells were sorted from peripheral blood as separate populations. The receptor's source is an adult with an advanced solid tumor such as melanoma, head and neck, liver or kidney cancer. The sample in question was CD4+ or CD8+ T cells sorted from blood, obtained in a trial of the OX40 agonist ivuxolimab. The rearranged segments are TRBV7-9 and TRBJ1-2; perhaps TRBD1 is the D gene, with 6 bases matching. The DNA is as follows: TGTGCCACTCCACTGAGGGGGGATACGAGGGGCTACACCTTC. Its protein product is CATPLRGDTRGYTF.